Listed here is a single T cell receptor beta chain. Every specimen held between about 0.85-10 million cryopreserved PBMC. These were thawed and washed before DNA extraction. These data are taken from a study of long-term antiretroviral therapy in people with HIV. A v3.0 immunoSEQ assay was performed at survey level. TCRdb's table, derived via immunoSEQ multiplex PCR, lists solely in-frame clones and lacks some. The sample has roughly 16,000 clones; 80% are singletons. Trimming took off 5 bases at V and 5 bases at J, with 16 bases between the two ends. The CDR3 has 13 residues. Germline CDR1 SQVTM, CDR2 ANQGSEA.

The sequencing here drew on unsorted PBMCs, taken 0.1 years before starting antiretroviral therapy. The rearrangement links TRBV29-1 to TRBJ2-7, with D perhaps being TRBD1 or TRBD2 (5 bases each). The source is a man in his late teens or twenties with HIV. Here the CDR3 reads CSVLIRDPNEQYF. DNA for the CDR3: TGCAGCGTTCTGATACGGGACCCCAACGAGCAGTACTTC.